The 14 T cell receptor beta chains given below trace back to one sample, sequenced in a study of CD4 T cell repertoires in COVID-19 (TCRdb year 2021). Library construction relied on the immunoSEQ multiplex PCR assay. TCRdb stores this immuneACCESS table with in-frame sequences only. Part of the clones is absent; in the studies checked, under half of the shortfall reflects unresolved V genes, and no reason is known for the rest. Recorded for this sample are 65,000 to 95,000 clones; around four fifths of them occurred a single time. Of the sample, approximately 0.55% is held by the ten largest clones. Interpreted using the paper, the time point label stands for: sample from a COVID-19-recovered individual after infection. The input for sequencing was CD4+ T cells from peripheral blood, taken after recovery from COVID-19. These receptors originate from a human donor who had COVID-19.

The chain is built from TRBV9 and TRBJ1-2; the D is unclear. CDR3 length equals 14 residues. The germline V gene has CDR1 SGDLS and CDR2 YYNGEE. The germline V and J ends were trimmed by 0 bases and 4 bases, with 10 bases remaining between them. CDR3 coding DNA: TGTGCCAGCAGCGTAGCTACTTTAGCCTATGGCTACACCTTC. The encoded protein is CASSVATLAYGYTF.

The chain couples TRBV27 to TRBJ2-5, with 7 bases lining up with TRBD1. This CDR3 region has 13 residues. Germline V gene sequence: CDR1 MNHEY, CDR2 SMNVEV (reference sequence). The V and J ends lost 5 bases and 5 bases, in that order; junction bases with no gene match: 5. This chain's CDR3 is CASSEGGGETQYF. CDR3 DNA sequence: TGTGCCAGCAGTGAAGGGGGCGGGGAGACCCAGTACTTC.

This clone was observed a single time. This chain uses TRBV19 with TRBJ1-2; maybe TRBD1 (5 bases). Germline V gene lookup returns CDR1 LNHDA and CDR2 SQIVND (reference sequence). CDR3 size: 13 residues. Deletions cut 9 bases from V and 0 bases from J, with 11 bases between. DNA for the CDR3: TGTGCCAGGGGGGTATTTCCTAACTATGGCTACACCTTC. This sequence encodes CARGVFPNYGYTF.

V usage is TRBV6-5 and J usage is TRBJ2-1; 13 bases agree with TRBD2. CDR1 and CDR2 (germline): MNHEY, SVGAGI. The CDR3 runs 15 residues. V lost 6 bases and J lost 7; bases outside the gene matches: 6. CDR3 region: CASRGPGLAGNEQFF. As DNA, the CDR3 is TGTGCCAGCAGGGGTCCGGGACTAGCGGGAAATGAGCAGTTCTTC.

This chain connects TRBV5-6 to TRBJ2-3; D gene ambiguous. Germline V gives CDR1 SGHDT, CDR2 YYEEEE. The CDR3 is 16 amino acids. V was clipped by 2 bases and J by 2 bases, with 15 bases between them. CDR3: CASSLLTGGTTDTQYF. The CDR3, as DNA: TGTGCCAGCAGCTTATTGACGGGCGGAACCACAGATACGCAGTATTTT.

The rearrangement uses TRBV2 and TRBJ2-7, with D uncertain. V lost 4 bases and J lost 3, with 13 bases in between. This CDR3 contains 14 residues. Germline V gene data show CDR1 as SNHLY and CDR2 as FYNNEI. CDR3 in amino acids: CASSAPRRSYEQYF. CDR3 nucleotide sequence: TGTGCCAGCAGTGCCCCCCGACGGAGCTACGAGCAGTACTTC.

The rearrangement links TRBV28 to TRBJ2-7, with 7 bases matching TRBD2. Unmatched junction bases numbered 9, after V lost 7 bases and J lost 3 bases. CDR3 length: 14 amino acids. CDR1 and CDR2 from the germline V gene are MDHEN and SYDVKM. As DNA, the CDR3 is TGTGCCAGCAACAGATTAAGCGGGGTCTACGAGCAGTACTTC. Residues: CASNRLSGVYEQYF.

The rearrangement links TRBV6-5 to TRBJ2-3; tentative D call: TRBD1 (5 bases). The ends were cut back, 5 bases at V and 3 bases at J, with 9 bases in the middle. Germline CDR1 and CDR2: MNHEY and SVGAGI. The CDR3 sequence is 13 residues long. The CDR3 protein is CASSLRVTDTQYF. In DNA, the CDR3 is TGTGCCAGCAGTCTCAGGGTAACAGATACGCAGTATTTT.

This clone appeared once. The J gene is TRBJ1-1, the V gene TRBV19; D might be TRBD1 (5 bases). The CDR3 consists of 13 residues. V lost 3 bases and J lost 1, with 6 bases in between. Germline V gene data show CDR1 as LNHDA and CDR2 as SQIVND (reference sequence). This CDR3 is CASSIDRNTEAFF. DNA for the CDR3: TGTGCCAGTAGTATTGACAGGAACACTGAAGCTTTCTTT.

The chain joins TRBV11-2 to TRBJ1-6; TRBD1 matches at 8 bases. J lost 8 bases, V lost 5 bases, and 5 bases had no gene match. The CDR3 contains 14 residues. CDR1 is SGHAT and CDR2 is FQNNGV in the germline V gene. The CDR3 protein is CASSPGQGYSPLHF. DNA for the CDR3: TGTGCCAGCAGCCCCGGACAGGGTTATTCACCCCTCCACTTT.

This sequence joins TRBV6-6 and TRBJ2-3, with a weak D call TRBD2 (6 bases). CDR1 and CDR2 from the germline V gene are MNHNY and SVGAGI (reference sequence). This CDR3 contains 15 residues. Trimming pared 2 bases from V and 3 bases from J, leaving 12 bases between. Here the CDR3 reads CASSYGGWKTDTQYF. The DNA for the CDR3 is TGTGCCAGCAGTTACGGGGGGTGGAAGACAGATACGCAGTATTTT.

This chain links TRBV2 with TRBJ1-6; D is perhaps TRBD1 (5 bases). The CDR3 extends over 13 amino acids. Trimming removed 7 bases from V and 9 bases from J, with 13 bases in between. CDR1 and CDR2 (germline): SNHLY, FYNNEI. Here the CDR3 reads CASNGGTSSPLHF. The CDR3 nucleotides read TGTGCCAGCAATGGGGGAACTAGTTCACCCCTCCACTTT.

The V call is TRBV5-1, the J call TRBJ2-6; 9 nucleotides match TRBD1. With V trimmed by 0 bases and J by 4 bases, 5 bases remained unmatched. The CDR3 extends over 17 amino acids. Germline V gene data show CDR1 as SGHRS and CDR2 as YFSETQ. The CDR3 bases are TGCGCCAGCAGCTTGGAGGGACAGGGATCCGGGGCCAACGTCCTGACTTTC. Translated: CASSLEGQGSGANVLTF.

This chain links TRBV9 with TRBJ2-7; D is perhaps TRBD2 (6 bases). Per germline, CDR1 SGDLS and CDR2 YYNGEE. The V and J ends lost 5 bases and 0 bases respectively, with 12 bases between them. CDR3 length equals 14 residues. The CDR3 loop is CASSRGDSSYEQYF. CDR3 bases: TGTGCCAGCAGTCGCGGGGACTCCTCCTACGAGCAGTACTTC. Drawing the rest from reference TRBV9 and TRBJ2-7, the complete variable domain is DSGVTQTPKHLITATGQRVTLRCSPRSGDLSVYWYQQSLDQGLQFLIQYYNGEERAKGNILERFSAQQFPDLHSELNLSSLELGDSALYFCASSRGDSSYEQYFGPGTRLTVT.